Following are 30 T cell receptor beta chains from one sample sequenced in a study of early T cells in non-severe SARS-CoV-2 infection. TCRdb redid the calling of the 5' RACE reads with MiXCR, one entry per CDR3 protein. The sample includes approximately 70,000 distinct CDR3 sequences, approximately 12% seen only once; the top ten take roughly 1.2%. The sample comprised whole blood. The receptors were gathered from an adult who was a healthcare worker with PCR-confirmed SARS-CoV-2 infection or an uninfected control (not recorded which).

This clonotype was recorded many times. CDR3 sequence: CASSPVNTPGANVLTF. The CDR3 DNA reads as TGTGCCAGCAGCCCTGTAAATACCCCTGGGGCCAACGTCCTGACTTTC. The J gene is TRBJ2-6, the V gene TRBV7-6; D remains ambiguous. The V and J ends lost 5 bases and 2 bases respectively, with 13 bases between them. CDR1 is SGHVS and CDR2 is FNYEAQ in the germline V gene. The CDR3 runs 16 residues.

This clonotype was recorded at least ten times. The chain carries TRBV6-1 and TRBJ2-6; D uncertain. The CDR3 totals 14 residues. The germline gives CDR1 MNHNS, CDR2 SASEGT. Trimming pared 6 bases from V and 2 bases from J, leaving 8 bases between. CDR3 sequence reads: CASRGITGANVLTF. Here the CDR3 DNA reads TGTGCCAGCAGGGGGATCACTGGGGCCAACGTCCTGACTTTC.

Worth noting for this clonotype: It may be a read error: a sequence one base away is much more abundant. V gene TRBV3-1 combines with J gene TRBJ2-1; D gene uncertain. Germline values: CDR1 LGHDT, CDR2 YNNKEL (reference sequence). This CDR3 contains 13 residues. The DNA for the CDR3 is TGTACCAGCAGCGTGTTAGCCTTCAATGAGCAGTTCTTC. Amino acid sequence: CTSSVLAFNEQFF.

This clonotype was counted many times. The V call is TRBV28, the J call TRBJ2-7; TRBD1 agrees at 9 bases. The V and J ends lost 3 bases and 7 bases, in that order; junction bases with no gene match: 7. The CDR3 length is 14 residues. Germline V gene lookup returns CDR1 MDHEN and CDR2 SYDVKM. CDR3 nucleotide sequence: TGTGCCAGCAGTTTGCGGACAGGGGCGGGAGAGCAGTACTTC. Its protein is CASSLRTGAGEQYF.

This sequence joins TRBV29-1 and TRBJ2-7; the D is unclear. The CDR3 is made up of 15 amino acids. V was shortened by 3 bases and J by 1 base, with 16 bases between the two germline ends. The germline V gene encodes CDR1 SQVTM and CDR2 ANQGSEA. The CDR3 here is CSVEPGKSSSYEQYF. The CDR3 DNA sequence: TGCAGCGTTGAGCCAGGAAAGTCTTCTTCCTACGAGCAGTACTTC.

The sample holds many counts of this clonotype. The CDR3 loop is CASSQGLDTEAFF. The DNA of the CDR3 is TGTGCCAGCAGCCAAGGGCTCGACACTGAAGCTTTCTTT. The rearrangement joins TRBV14 to TRBJ1-1; D unresolved. The germline V gene encodes CDR1 SGHDN and CDR2 FVKESK. CDR3 length: 13 amino acids. With 1 base removed from V and 3 bases from J, the gap between germline ends came to 6 bases.

This clonotype was detected many times. The chain recombines TRBV20-1 with TRBJ2-7, with 10 nucleotides matching TRBD2. The CDR3 covers 14 residues. CDR1 is DFQATT, CDR2 SNEGSKA, per germline (reference sequence). V shed 4 bases, J shed 3 bases, and the junction held 6 bases outside the gene matches. The CDR3 protein is CSAMSLAGVYEQYF. CDR3 coding DNA: TGCAGTGCTATGAGCCTAGCGGGGGTCTACGAGCAGTACTTC.

The chain couples TRBV7-8 to TRBJ2-3; 7 nucleotides agree with TRBD2. From germline, CDR1 is SGHVS and CDR2 FQNEAQ. CDR3 length: 14 amino acids. The V and J ends lost 7 bases and 0 bases, in that order; junction bases with no gene match: 4. CDR3 DNA: TGTGCCAGCACCTGGGGGGGGAGCACAGATACGCAGTATTTT. Its protein product is CASTWGGSTDTQYF.

This clonotype was observed many times. V and J are TRBV11-2 and TRBJ2-1; 7 bases map to TRBD2. The junction had 10 bases not matched to a gene; V was cut back by 8 bases and J by 0 bases. CDR1 and CDR2 from the germline V gene are SGHAT and FQNNGV. The CDR3 has 16 residues. CDR3 nucleotides: TGTGCCAGCGGGATTACTAGCGTCAGCTCCTACAATGAGCAGTTCTTC. It yields the protein CASGITSVSSYNEQFF.

The sample holds many counts of this clonotype. The chain carries TRBV7-9 and TRBJ2-7; 10 nucleotides line up with TRBD2. Germline V lookup: CDR1 SEHNR, CDR2 FQNEAQ (reference sequence). The trim removed 4 bases at V and 0 bases at J, leaving 9 bases unmatched. CDR3 length: 17 residues. The DNA of the CDR3 is TGTGCCAGCAGCTCTACTAGCGGGGCCACTATCTCCTACGAGCAGTACTTC. This gives the protein CASSSTSGATISYEQYF.

This clonotype was detected many times. V usage is TRBV11-2 and J usage is TRBJ1-1, with 8 nucleotides matching TRBD1. V lost 7 bases and J lost 0; bases outside the gene matches: 4. Germline V lookup: CDR1 SGHAT, CDR2 FQNNGV. This CDR3 has 14 residues. CDR3 nucleotide sequence: TGTGCCAGCACCGCGGACAGGGTGAACACTGAAGCTTTCTTT. Protein sequence: CASTADRVNTEAFF.

Many counts were recorded for this clonotype. The V call is TRBV28, the J call TRBJ1-5; D uncertain. The CDR3 has 16 amino acids. Germline V gives CDR1 MDHEN, CDR2 SYDVKM. Trimming took 6 bases from V and 2 from J, leaving 17 bases between them. DNA for the CDR3: TGTGCCAGCAGCCTACTTGGGTCGCGAGGCAATCAGCCCCAGCATTTT. Encoded protein: CASSLLGSRGNQPQHF.

The chain couples TRBV7-9 to TRBJ2-2; a weak D match, TRBD2 (6 bases). Germline lookup yields CDR1 SEHNR and CDR2 FQNEAQ (reference sequence). Trimming pared 5 bases from V and 7 bases from J, leaving 11 bases between. This CDR3 is 13 amino acids long. The DNA for the CDR3 is TGTGCCAGCAGCCTGCGGGAAAACGGGGAGCTGTTTTTT. Its protein is CASSLRENGELFF. Looking up the rest from reference TRBV7-9 and TRBJ2-2 gives the full variable domain: DTGVSQNPRHKITKRGQNVTFRCDPISEHNRLYWYRQTLGQGPEFLTYFQNEAQLEKSRLLSDRFSAERPKGSFSTLEIQRTEQGDSAMYLCASSLRENGELFFGEGSRLTVL.

This clonotype has a count of ten or more. This chain joins TRBV10-3 and TRBJ1-2; 9 bases line up with TRBD1. The CDR3 extends over 15 amino acids. Germline CDR1 and CDR2: ENHRY and SYGVKD. V was clipped by 2 bases and J by 4 bases; unmatched bases: 5. This CDR3 reads CAISEGQGILYGYTF. The CDR3 DNA reads as TGTGCCATCAGTGAGGGACAGGGGATCCTCTATGGCTACACCTTC.

The table lists this clonotype with many counts. The chain has TRBV7-2 and TRBJ2-3; no reliable D call. In germline, CDR1 is SGHTA, CDR2 FQGNSA. The CDR3 consists of 13 residues. V was pared by 1 base and J by 4 bases, with 6 bases between. CDR3 sequence (DNA): TGTGCCAGCAGCTTAGTGGGGTCAGATACGCAGTATTTT. Amino acids: CASSLVGSDTQYF.

This clonotype was counted many times. This chain's CDR3 is CASSQDPSTGPLIQYF. The CDR3, as DNA: TGTGCCAGCAGCCAAGATCCAAGTACGGGACCTCTCATTCAGTACTTC. V usage is TRBV3-1 and J usage is TRBJ2-4; either TRBD1 or TRBD2 may supply D (5 bases each). The germline V gene encodes CDR1 LGHDT and CDR2 YNNKEL (reference sequence). The length of the CDR3 is 16 residues. V shed 0 bases and J shed 9 bases, with 18 bases lying between them.

Many counts were recorded for this clonotype. V usage is TRBV27 and J usage is TRBJ2-1, with 8 bases that match TRBD2. Trimming removed 8 bases from V and 8 bases from J; junction bases left unmatched: 8. The germline V gene has CDR1 MNHEY and CDR2 SMNVEV (reference sequence). The CDR3 is 13 amino acids. For the CDR3, the DNA is TGTGCCAGCCGGTCGGGACTAGGCCATGAGCAGTTCTTC. Residues: CASRSGLGHEQFF.

In this sample, this clonotype turned up many times. The chain links TRBV12-3 or TRBV12-4 to TRBJ2-5; unclear D gene. V shed 4 bases and J shed 4 bases, with 10 bases lying between them. The CDR3 totals 13 residues. CDR3 loop: CASSSVPGETQYF. In DNA, the CDR3 is TGTGCCAGCAGTTCGGTCCCGGGAGAGACCCAGTACTTC.

This clonotype was seen at least ten times. The chain links TRBV14 to TRBJ2-1; TRBD2 matches 7 bases. This CDR3 is built from 16 residues. CDR1 and CDR2 (germline): SGHDN, FVKESK. The junction had 8 bases not matched to a gene; V was cut back by 3 bases and J by 3 bases. CDR3 sequence reads: CASSQVTSYYYNEQFF. The CDR3 DNA sequence: TGTGCCAGCAGCCAGGTGACTAGCTACTACTACAATGAGCAGTTCTTC.

The chain joins TRBV12-3 or TRBV12-4 to TRBJ2-2; no clear D. The CDR3 is made up of 13 amino acids. V dropped 6 bases and J dropped 6 bases, with 11 bases sitting between them. This CDR3 is CASSKRVAGELFF. CDR3 in DNA: TGTGCCAGCAGCAAAAGGGTTGCCGGGGAGCTGTTTTTT.

This clonotype appeared many times. The genes are TRBV2 and TRBJ2-3, with 12 bases matching TRBD2. The germline V gene encodes CDR1 SNHLY and CDR2 FYNNEI. This CDR3 region has 15 residues. V gave up 6 bases and J gave up 2 bases; unmatched junction bases: 3. The CDR3 DNA reads as TGTGCCAGCAGAGGACTAGCGGGACACACAGATACGCAGTATTTT. Translation gives CASRGLAGHTDTQYF. Looking up the rest from reference TRBV2 and TRBJ2-3 gives the full variable domain: EPEVTQTPSHQVTQMGQEVILRCVPISNHLYFYWYRQILGQKVEFLVSFYNNEISEKSEIFDDQFSVERPDGSNFTLKIRSTKLEDSAMYFCASRGLAGHTDTQYFGPGTRLTVL.

This clonotype came up many times. V usage is TRBV28 and J usage is TRBJ1-2; D gene unclear. V shed 8 bases and J shed 3 bases, with 10 bases lying between them. CDR1 is MDHEN and CDR2 is SYDVKM in the germline V gene. The CDR3 has 12 amino acids. Here the CDR3 DNA reads TGTGCCAGCGATGGTGACTACTATGGCTACACCTTC. Translated, it gives CASDGDYYGYTF.

In this sample, this clonotype turned up many times. The rearrangement uses TRBV13 and TRBJ1-2; D is undetermined. The CDR3 spans 13 residues. Trimming pared 5 bases from V and 8 bases from J, leaving 15 bases between. Germline assignment: CDR1 PRHDT and CDR2 FYEKMQ (reference sequence). CDR3 loop: CASSPPISGGYTF. CDR3 sequence (DNA): TGTGCCAGCAGCCCCCCCATCTCTGGCGGCTACACCTTC.

This clonotype appeared a few times. The chain couples TRBV6-2 or TRBV6-3 to TRBJ1-2; D possibly corresponds to TRBD1 (5 bases). The germline gives CDR1 MNHEY, CDR2 SVGEGT. With 7 bases removed from V and 8 bases from J, the gap between germline ends came to 17 bases. This CDR3 comprises 13 residues. The CDR3 loop is CASTPTAPGGYTF. The DNA for the CDR3 is TGTGCCAGCACCCCGACAGCCCCTGGAGGCTACACCTTC.

This clonotype was counted many times. The chain joins TRBV7-9 to TRBJ1-2; D is ambiguous. Trimming pared 1 base from V and 1 base from J, leaving 13 bases between. There are 16 residues in the CDR3. Per the germline V gene, CDR1 is SEHNR and CDR2 is FQNEAQ (reference sequence). The DNA of the CDR3 is TGTGCCAGCAGCTTAGGCCCGGGCGCTGGTAACTATGGCTACACCTTC. It translates to CASSLGPGAGNYGYTF.

This clonotype was seen ten or more times. The chain combines TRBV7-2 with TRBJ2-1; weak D call: TRBD2 (5 bases). Germline V gene sequence: CDR1 SGHTA, CDR2 FQGNSA. The CDR3 extends over 12 amino acids. Trimming left V 3 bases short and J 9 bases short, with 9 bases between. The CDR3: CASSFLAGEQFF. The DNA for the CDR3 is TGTGCCAGCAGCTTCCTAGCAGGTGAGCAGTTCTTC.

The sample holds many counts of this clonotype. The chain is built from TRBV11-2 and TRBJ2-1; unclear D gene. The germline CDR1 and CDR2 sequences are SGHAT and FQNNGV. The CDR3 runs 13 residues. V was shortened by 2 bases and J by 4 bases, with 6 bases between the two germline ends. CDR3 DNA sequence: TGTGCCAGCAGCTTATCCGATTACAATGAGCAGTTCTTC. This encodes CASSLSDYNEQFF.

This clonotype was detected many times. The V call is TRBV4-2, the J call TRBJ2-5; no firm D call. Trimming stripped 0 bases from V and 4 bases from J, with 18 bases between. Looked up from germline, CDR1 is LGHNA and CDR2 is YNFKEQ. This CDR3 has 17 residues. The CDR3 DNA is TGTGCCAGCAGCCAAGATCGATCTGGCCTGGCGGCAGAGACCCAGTACTTC. Encoded protein: CASSQDRSGLAAETQYF.

In its sample, this clonotype was seen many times. The chain employs TRBV29-1 and TRBJ1-1, with D possibly TRBD1 on 6 matching bases. The CDR3 spans 10 residues. In germline, CDR1 is SQVTM, CDR2 ANQGSEA. The ends were cut back, 6 bases at V and 8 bases at J, with 10 bases in the middle. CDR3 region: CSVGDREAFF. The CDR3 DNA sequence: TGCAGCGTGGGCGACAGGGAAGCTTTCTTT. Supplemented by reference TRBV29-1 and TRBJ1-1, the full variable domain reads SAVISQKPSRDICQRGTSLTIQCQVDSQVTMMFWYRQQPGQSLTLIATANQGSEATYESGFVIDKFPISRPNLTFSTLTVSNMSPEDSSIYLCSVGDREAFFGQGTRLTVV.

V gene TRBV29-1 combines with J gene TRBJ2-2, with 7 bases lining up with TRBD2. The CDR3 runs 13 residues. V gave up 2 bases and J gave up 4 bases; unmatched junction bases: 1. CDR1 is SQVTM and CDR2 is ANQGSEA in the germline V gene. In DNA form, the CDR3 reads TGCAGCGTTGAAACGGGGGGCACCGGGGAGCTGTTTTTT. Protein: CSVETGGTGELFF.